Sequencing of this T cell receptor (beta chain) was carried out in a study of blood T cell repertoires in COVID-19 (dated by TCRdb to the early 2020s). About the full investigation: Samples from collaborators originated in the United States, Italy and Spain and spanned both the acute and convalescent phases of COVID-19. The prospective study material was composed of cDNA or gDNA derived from T cells, B-cell-depleted T cells, or PBMCs. Subjects who had been exposed to COVID-19, were actively infected with it, or had recovered from it provided the deeply sampled blood TCRbeta repertoires that made up the dataset. The repertoires were made available in a free public database intended to serve as a resource for research on the immune response to SARS-CoV-2. The samples were drawn from the first 160 participants of the ongoing ImmuneRACE study and from about 1,200 subjects provided by 6 global collaborators. Nearly every sample came with metadata listing a de-identified subject ID, COVID-19 status, age in years and sex. Where HLA class I and class II types were available, the types were taken from metadata supplied by the sample provider, not from assay-based typing.

Findings and caveats that apply to the study as a whole: The amount of clinical and demographic metadata varied by source and participant and was provided uncurated.

The immunoSEQ Assay, a bias-controlled multiplex PCR, was used to amplify TCRbeta CDR3 regions from genomic DNA. The published analysis was carried out like this. Within the assay, amplification of reference gene primers was used to estimate how many nucleated cells each sample contained. To quantify the absolute abundance of each unique TCRbeta CDR3 rearrangement, sequence reads were collapsed and filtered. Productive Simpson clonality was computed per sample as the square root of Simpson's diversity index over productive rearrangements. TCRdb retrieved this table from immuneACCESS and kept in-frame rearrangements only. Not all clones are present; in checked studies, unresolved V genes account for under half, and no reason is known for the remainder. That table supplies the V and J calls and clone size; D and trimming were determined from the DNA. For this sample the table gives about 300,000 clones, of which about 90% were detected only once. The top ten constitute 2.5% to 3.5% of the sample.

Enrolling through a virtual design, the prospective study's participants ranged in age from roughly 18 to 89 years and lived across 24 United States geographic areas. In the prospective study, participants were assigned to cohorts based on the clinical history participants reported in a screening survey and a study questionnaire. A participant counted as exposed if, within 2 weeks of entering the study, that participant had been in contact with someone who had a PCR-confirmed or clinician-diagnosed COVID-19 case. Each participant in the prospective study had whole blood, serum and a nasopharyngeal or oropharyngeal swab collected by mobile phlebotomists. Additional blood draws and questionnaires over an approximately 2-month period could optionally be provided by prospective study participants. Blood samples from the prospective study were shipped frozen or at room temperature prior to DNA extraction.

Including the terminal cysteine and phenylalanine, the CDR3 comprises 15 residues. Only CDR3 DNA remains: 45 bases, in frame from the first base. For CDR1 and CDR2, the germline V gene lists SGHTS and YDEGEE. V sheds 1 base and J sheds 2 bases, leaving 9 bases between their ends. Details on this clone: The target of this receptor is not known. Base quality data are lacking; no much larger clone is found one base away.

Here the chain combines TRBV5-8 and TRBJ1-4; TRBD1 is possibly the D segment (5 matching bases). The specimen was PBMCs or T cells enriched from blood (not recorded which). The TCR was taken from a woman aged 45-60 years who had been exposed to COVID-19. The DNA sequence reads TGTGCCAGCAGCTTGCAGGGAACGACTAATGAAAAACTGTTTTTT. Its coded protein is CASSLQGTTNEKLFF.